The 31 T cell receptor beta chains reported below all come from one sample, sequenced in a study of memory CD4+ T cells and cytomegalovirus serostatus. Produced via immunoSEQ multiplex PCR; TCRdb's table is partial and in-frame only. This table has tens of thousands of clones, about 81% appearing once. Single viable CD3+CD4+CD8-CD45RO+ cells were sorted as the memory CD4+ T cells. The sample comprised memory CD4+ T cells from blood. These receptors all come from an adult in good health and CMV-seronegative.

V usage is TRBV30 and J usage is TRBJ1-4; TRBD1 agrees at 7 bases. Germline CDR1 is GTSNPN and CDR2 is SVGIG (reference sequence). This CDR3 is 16 amino acids long. Germline trimming cut 0 bases from V and 7 bases from J; bases unmatched to any gene: 11. CDR3 nucleotide sequence: TGTGCCTGGAGTGTGAACGGCGCAGGGGGTAGTGAAAAACTGTTTTTT. Residues: CAWSVNGAGGSEKLFF.

The V call is TRBV11-3, the J call TRBJ1-1; possibly TRBD1 for D (5 bases). The germline gives CDR1 SGHNT, CDR2 YENEEA. Deletions cut 3 bases from V and 2 bases from J, with 10 bases between. There are 14 residues in the CDR3. The CDR3 coding sequence is TGTGCCAGCAGCTTGGTACAGGAAAACACTGAAGCTTTCTTT. It encodes CASSLVQENTEAFF.

The V gene is TRBV4-1, the J gene TRBJ1-1; no firm D call. Germline-derived CDR1 and CDR2 are MGHRA and YSYEKL. V was cut by 5 bases and J by 4 bases, with 14 bases left in between. This CDR3 is built from 14 residues. The CDR3 sequence is CASSGGHWSTEAFF. The CDR3 nucleotides read TGCGCCAGCAGCGGAGGCCACTGGAGCACTGAAGCTTTCTTT.

The chain is built from TRBV27 and TRBJ2-7; 7 nucleotides line up with TRBD1. The CDR3 sequence is 14 residues long. V lost 5 bases and J lost 2; bases outside the gene matches: 6. The germline V gene has CDR1 MNHEY and CDR2 SMNVEV (reference sequence). The CDR3 region is CASSQGQVTYEQYF. The CDR3 DNA is TGTGCCAGCAGTCAAGGACAGGTGACCTACGAGCAGTACTTC.

This chain connects TRBV7-3 to TRBJ2-3; 15 bases line up with TRBD2. Trimming took 5 bases from V and 6 from J; bases not matched to a gene: 6. Germline V gene data show CDR1 as SGHTA and CDR2 as FQGTGA. The CDR3 contains 16 residues. The CDR3 coding sequence is TGTGCCAGCAGCCCGGGACTAGCGGGAGGTACGGATACGCAGTATTTT. Protein sequence: CASSPGLAGGTDTQYF.

The chain has TRBV5-8 and TRBJ1-2; 7 bases match TRBD1. Germline V gene lookup returns CDR1 SGHTS and CDR2 YDEGEE. J was trimmed by 4 bases and V by 5 bases; bases with no gene match: 8. CDR3 length: 14 residues. As DNA, the CDR3 is TGTGCCAGCAGGACAAGGACAGGCGTCTATGGCTACACCTTC. It translates to CASRTRTGVYGYTF.

The chain employs TRBV14 and TRBJ1-1; D might be TRBD1 (6 bases). The CDR3 sequence is 14 residues long. Germline V gene sequence: CDR1 SGHDN, CDR2 FVKESK. Trimming shortened V by 0 bases and J by 9 bases, and 14 bases separated the two germline ends. CDR3 in amino acids: CASSQEVQGTKAFF. CDR3 coding DNA: TGTGCCAGCAGCCAAGAGGTACAGGGTACTAAAGCTTTCTTT.

The chain has TRBV18 and TRBJ1-4; D may be TRBD1 (5 bases). The V gene lost 1 base and the J gene lost 0 bases, with 21 bases spanning the gap. Germline V gene sequence: CDR1 KGHSH, CDR2 LQKENI. This CDR3 region has 20 residues. CDR3 sequence reads: CASSPQEIRDRSATNEKLFF. Written as DNA, the CDR3 is TGTGCCAGCTCACCACAAGAAATCCGGGACCGCTCCGCAACTAATGAAAAACTGTTTTTT. Complete variable domain (other parts from reference TRBV18 and TRBJ1-4): NAGVMQNPRHLVRRRGQEARLRCSPMKGHSHVYWYRQLPEEGLKFMVYLQKENIIDESGMPKERFSAEFPKEGPSILRIQQVVRGDSAAYFCASSPQEIRDRSATNEKLFFGSGTQLSVL.

Only a few counts were recorded for this clone. This rearrangement joins TRBV5-4 to TRBJ1-1, with TRBD1 matching over 12 bases. V was pared by 6 bases and J by 4 bases, with 4 bases of the junction left unmatched. The CDR3 extends over 14 amino acids. Germline CDR1 and CDR2: SGHNT and YYREEE (reference sequence). CDR3: CASIGTGGGTEAFF. The CDR3 region has the DNA TGTGCCAGCATCGGGACAGGGGGCGGCACTGAAGCTTTCTTT.

V gene TRBV29-1 combines with J gene TRBJ2-1, with D tentatively TRBD1 (6 bases). This CDR3 is 15 amino acids long. Trimming stripped 2 bases from V and 4 bases from J, with 15 bases between. Germline V lookup: CDR1 SQVTM, CDR2 ANQGSEA. The CDR3 reads CSVESIGTGYNEQFF. The CDR3 coding sequence is TGCAGCGTTGAATCCATAGGCACAGGGTACAATGAGCAGTTCTTC.

J is TRBJ1-5 and V is TRBV19, with D unresolved. The V end lost 8 bases, the J end lost 2 bases, and 10 bases lay between the germline ends. Per the germline V gene, CDR1 is LNHDA and CDR2 is SQIVND (reference sequence). This CDR3 comprises 13 residues. The CDR3 DNA follows: TGTGCCAGTGGATGGGAGCGCAATCAGCCCCAGCATTTT. As protein: CASGWERNQPQHF.

This clone came up once. The chain links TRBV5-1 to TRBJ2-7; 8 bases are a match to TRBD2. V lost 2 bases, J lost 6 bases, and 7 bases stayed unmatched. The CDR3 covers 14 residues. Germline values: CDR1 SGHRS, CDR2 YFSETQ. This CDR3 is CASSLTGGGSEQYF. CDR3 nucleotide sequence: TGCGCCAGCAGCTTAACGGGGGGGGGTTCCGAGCAGTACTTC.

The chain joins TRBV6-5 to TRBJ2-3; D ambiguous. The ends were cut back, 2 bases at V and 3 bases at J, with 6 bases in the middle. The CDR3 sequence is 13 residues long. Germline loops: CDR1 MNHEY, CDR2 SVGAGI. The CDR3 nucleotides read TGTGCCAGCAGTTACACCGCGACAGATACGCAGTATTTT. Translated: CASSYTATDTQYF.

This rearrangement joins TRBV15 to TRBJ1-5; 12 positions match TRBD1. Germline assignment: CDR1 LNHNV and CDR2 YYDKDF (reference sequence). This CDR3 spans 19 amino acids. V lost 3 bases to trimming and J lost 2 bases; unmatched junction nucleotides: 11. The DNA of the CDR3 is TGTGCCACCAGCAGCGGGCGGGGACAGGGGGCGCTCGGCAATCAGCCCCAGCATTTT. It is translated as CATSSGRGQGALGNQPQHF.

The chain has TRBV4-2 and TRBJ2-7; 8 bases agree with TRBD2. CDR1 LGHNA and CDR2 YNFKEQ come from the germline V gene. The V and J ends lost 5 bases and 5 bases, in that order; junction bases with no gene match: 8. The CDR3 has 14 residues. Here the CDR3 DNA reads TGTGCCAGCAGCTCCCAGAGCGGGAGCAACGAGCAGTACTTC. Translation: CASSSQSGSNEQYF.

CDR3 amino acids: CASSLGGEKYEQYF. Written as DNA, the CDR3 is TGTGCCAGCAGCTTAGGAGGGGAAAAATACGAGCAGTACTTC. The chain recombines TRBV7-9 with TRBJ2-7, with D possibly being TRBD1 or TRBD2 (5 bases each). The CDR3 extends over 14 amino acids. V dropped 1 base and J dropped 4 bases, with 11 bases sitting between them. Germline V gene data show CDR1 as SEHNR and CDR2 as FQNEAQ (reference sequence).

This chain uses TRBV7-3 with TRBJ2-3; 7 nucleotides agree with TRBD1. The CDR3 is made up of 16 amino acids. V shed 4 bases and J 5 bases; nucleotides not matched to a gene: 12. The germline V gene encodes CDR1 SGHTA and CDR2 FQGTGA. This chain's CDR3 is CASSSELPGGKDTQYF. The CDR3 nucleotides are TGTGCCAGCAGCTCCGAGCTACCAGGGGGAAAAGATACGCAGTATTTT.

V usage is TRBV30 and J usage is TRBJ2-1, with 11 bases aligning to TRBD2. CDR3 length: 15 residues. The ends lost 4 bases at V and 6 bases at J; junction bases unmatched: 8. CDR1 is GTSNPN and CDR2 is SVGIG in the germline V gene (reference sequence). CDR3 nucleotides: TGTGCCTGGACCACGGGGACTAGCGGACTCAATGAGCAGTTCTTC. Protein product: CAWTTGTSGLNEQFF.

This sequence joins TRBV7-9 and TRBJ1-5; D is uncertain. Trimming shortened V by 1 base and J by 3 bases, and 7 bases separated the two germline ends. The CDR3 has 14 residues. Germline CDR1 and CDR2: SEHNR and FQNEAQ (reference sequence). CDR3 nucleotide sequence: TGTGCCAGCAGCTTAGACGAGTACAATCAGCCCCAGCATTTT. As protein: CASSLDEYNQPQHF.

The table lists this clone with a few counts. The chain combines TRBV6-1 with TRBJ1-5, with D possibly being TRBD1 (6 bases). CDR3 size: 13 residues. V lost 8 bases to trimming and J lost 9 bases, with 17 bases between them. CDR1 is MNHNS, CDR2 SASEGT, per germline. The CDR3 loop is CASVKTGTWPQHF. The CDR3 region has the DNA TGTGCCAGCGTAAAAACAGGGACCTGGCCCCAGCATTTT.

Concerning this clone itself: At the DNA level, this CDR3 is encoded by other sequences in the same sample as well. CDR3 residues: CASSPQGQGSSYEQYF. The CDR3 nucleotides are TGTGCCAGCTCACCACAAGGACAGGGGAGCTCCTACGAGCAGTACTTC. This chain connects TRBV18 to TRBJ2-7; TRBD1 matches 9 bases. This CDR3 spans 16 amino acids. The junction had 4 bases not matched to a gene; V was cut back by 1 base and J by 0 bases. Germline loops: CDR1 KGHSH, CDR2 LQKENI. The variable domain in full, completed from reference TRBV18 and TRBJ2-7, reads NAGVMQNPRHLVRRRGQEARLRCSPMKGHSHVYWYRQLPEEGLKFMVYLQKENIIDESGMPKERFSAEFPKEGPSILRIQQVVRGDSAAYFCASSPQGQGSSYEQYFGPGTRLTVT.

The genes are TRBV7-7 and TRBJ2-3, with D uncertain. Germline V gene data show CDR1 as SSHAT and CDR2 as FNYEAQ (reference sequence). This CDR3 is built from 13 residues. V was trimmed by 1 base and J by 14 bases, leaving 16 bases between them. The CDR3 region has the DNA TGTGCCAGCAGCTTAGACAACAGAGCACAGCGGTATTTT. It is translated as CASSLDNRAQRYF.

V usage is TRBV7-8 and J usage is TRBJ2-3, with D unresolved. The CDR3 spans 15 residues. Trimming shortened V by 7 bases and J by 0 bases, and 14 bases separated the two germline ends. Germline loops: CDR1 SGHVS, CDR2 FQNEAQ. CDR3 bases: TGTGCCAGCACCTCCACCTTGCTAAGCACAGATACGCAGTATTTT. Its protein product is CASTSTLLSTDTQYF.

This rearrangement joins TRBV6-4 to TRBJ1-5, with D uncertain. The germline V and J ends were trimmed by 7 bases and 0 bases, with 7 bases remaining between them. In germline, CDR1 is MRHNA, CDR2 SNTAGT. CDR3 length equals 13 residues. For the CDR3, the DNA is TGTGCCAGCAACGGGGTTAGCAATCAGCCCCAGCATTTT. Translated, it gives CASNGVSNQPQHF.

The chain uses TRBV30 and TRBJ1-3; 7 nucleotides match TRBD1. V lost 2 bases, J lost 4 bases, and 5 bases stayed unmatched. This CDR3 has 14 residues. Germline assignment: CDR1 GTSNPN and CDR2 SVGIG (reference sequence). CDR3 protein: CAWSSGGGGNTIYF. Here the CDR3 DNA reads TGTGCCTGGAGTTCAGGGGGTGGGGGAAACACCATATATTTT.

V and J are TRBV5-1 and TRBJ2-3; perhaps D is TRBD1 or TRBD2 (5 bases each). The CDR3 is made up of 15 amino acids. V was clipped by 1 base and J by 3 bases, with 12 bases between them. Germline loops: CDR1 SGHRS, CDR2 YFSETQ. The CDR3 spells CASSLYGGATDTQYF. DNA for the CDR3: TGCGCCAGCAGCTTGTATGGGGGAGCGACAGATACGCAGTATTTT. The whole variable domain, remainder taken from reference TRBV5-1 and TRBJ2-3, is KAGVTQTPRYLIKTRGQQVTLSCSPISGHRSVSWYQQTPGQGLQFLFEYFSETQRNKGNFPGRFSGRQFSNSRSEMNVSTLELGDSALYLCASSLYGGATDTQYFGPGTRLTVL.

In its sample, this clone was seen a few times. The chain carries TRBV5-5 and TRBJ1-5; possible D gene TRBD1, 5 bases. Germline V lookup: CDR1 SGHKS, CDR2 YYEKEE (reference sequence). The CDR3 sequence is 15 residues long. With 3 bases removed from V and 0 bases from J, the gap between germline ends came to 10 bases. This CDR3 is CASSWGDSSNQPQHF. CDR3 DNA sequence: TGTGCCAGCAGCTGGGGGGATAGTAGCAATCAGCCCCAGCATTTT.

V usage is TRBV5-4 and J usage is TRBJ1-3; the D is unclear. Germline CDR1 and CDR2: SGHNT and YYREEE (reference sequence). The CDR3 length is 14 residues. V was trimmed by 7 bases and J by 0 bases, leaving 11 bases between them. CDR3 DNA sequence: TGTGCCAGCCGTGACACACTCTCTGGAAACACCATATATTTT. As protein: CASRDTLSGNTIYF.

The chain is built from TRBV21-1 and TRBJ2-2; TRBD1, the table's D call, lacks a check against the DNA. TRBV21-1 is a recognized pseudogene. This CDR3 is 18 amino acids long. As DNA, the CDR3 is TGTGCCAGCAGCAAAGGCATTACAGGGGGCAAGGGCACCGGGGAGCTGTTTTTT. Amino acid sequence: CASSKGITGGKGTGELFF.

This clone appeared once. V and J are TRBV7-2 and TRBJ2-1; no firm D call. Germline CDR1 reads SGHTA; CDR2 reads FQGNSA. The CDR3 has 14 residues. Trimming removed 5 bases from V and 5 bases from J, with 13 bases in between. CDR3 sequence: CASSTDRLNNEQFF. CDR3 DNA sequence: TGTGCCAGCAGCACCGACCGACTCAACAATGAGCAGTTCTTC.

The rearrangement links TRBV5-1 to TRBJ1-1; D is unresolved. CDR1 is SGHRS, CDR2 YFSETQ, per germline. V gave up 7 bases and J gave up 5 bases, with 15 bases separating them. CDR3 length equals 13 residues. CDR3 loop: CASHPSGSTEAFF. The CDR3 DNA reads TGCGCCAGCCATCCAAGTGGTTCAACTGAAGCTTTCTTT.